This TCR beta chain was recorded in a study of blood T cell repertoires in COVID-19. For the study at large: COVID-19 samples collected from the United States, Italy and Spain covered acute and convalescent phases.

Authors' analysis steps: Nucleated cell counts were estimated from reference gene primer amplification. Libraries were prepared by immunoSEQ multiplex PCR; TCRdb keeps only in-frame clonotypes and omits some of them. The D gene and trimming were derived from the DNA, and the V and J assignments and clone size from that table. The profile shows more than 70,000 clones, 75% to 90% of them singletons. The V gene lost 1 base and the J gene lost 0 bases, with 4 bases spanning the gap. The V gene's germline CDR1 is SEHNR and CDR2 FQNEAQ (reference sequence). The CDR3 contains 14 residues. The chain joins TRBV7-9 to TRBJ2-4; D ambiguous. This TCR came from a woman between 45 and 60 years old with active or convalescent COVID-19. Input material: peripheral blood. The CDR3 reads CASSLGEAKNIQYF. DNA for the CDR3: TGTGCCAGCAGCTTAGGAGAAGCCAAAAACATTCAGTACTTC.